The entry below describes one T cell receptor (beta chain). It has no known antigen specificity. No base quality values were provided; no much bigger clone lies one nucleotide off. Each donor gave one peripheral blood draw, averaging approximately 0.12 L, which was collected into heparinised tubes. Using a panel that included CD45RO, CCR7, CD25, CD127, CD95 and CD27, naive, central memory, regulatory and stem cell-like memory CD4+ T cells were sorted on a BD FACSAria II. Every sorted population had a purity above 95%. PBMCs were isolated immediately by Lymphoprep density gradient centrifugation and stained directly without culture. So that batch effects would be minimized, each experiment stained and sorted samples in pairs, pairing one healthy donor with one patient. The germline V gene encodes CDR1 SGHRS and CDR2 YFSETQ. There are 13 amino acids in the CDR3, from cysteine to phenylalanine inclusive. Of all the DNA, just the CDR3 is kept, 39 bases in frame from base 1. Trimming removed 5 bases from V and 12 bases from J; the gene matches leave 9 bases unexplained.

The data originate from a study of beta chain features in type 1 diabetes (dated by TCRdb to 2017 to 2018). Notes on the research overall: No differences in mean age, gender distribution, total cell number or subset yield were found between patients and healthy donors. Across all samples, approximately 98,000,000 sorted cells were examined, and cell number per subset correlated strongly with RNA yield. Naive and central memory subsets were obtained from all 28 donors, but regulatory and stem cell-like memory subsets were isolated from only 8 patients and about 8 healthy donors. In the study, TCRB repertoires of sorted circulating CD4+ T cell subsets from recently diagnosed type 1 diabetes patients were compared with those of matched healthy donors.

The entire amount of isolated RNA was reverse transcribed using the High Capacity cDNA Reverse Transcription Kit, so the sequenced TCRB transcripts were expressed ones. Deep immunoSEQ sequencing was applied to naive, central memory and regulatory T cell samples, giving an average of roughly 3.5 million total reads per sample. Sorted cells were lysed in RLT buffer and RNA was extracted with DNase-treated RNeasy Micro or Mini kits, depending on cell number. To prevent cross-contamination, each cell subset was processed individually, whereas patient and healthy donor samples were processed jointly. Using the immunoSEQ multiplex PCR, TCRB sequences were amplified from cDNA into 87-bp fragments spanning the CDR3 region. The amplicons were sequenced using the Illumina HiSeq platform. The paper's data handling went like this. PCR bias was corrected computationally using synthetic template baselines, and reads within Hamming distance 2 were collapsed, with unmergeable singletons discarded. Reads were aligned against IMGT to assign V, D and J genes, CDR3 length and insertions or deletions at six rearrangement sites. Clonotype counts were normalized to sorted cell number within each subset before computing true diversity and Gini coefficients with the tcR R package. Repertoire sharing was quantified using the overlap coefficient calculated on TCRB nucleotide sequences. Out-of-frame TCRB sequences from naive cells were analyzed to stand in for the pre-selection repertoire. This is the immuneACCESS table as TCRdb keeps it, with only in-frame sequences that have V and J called. A part of the clones is gone; compared with another copy, unresolved V genes explain less than half, and the rest is unexplained. V and J calls and clone size come straight from that table; D and trimming were deduced from the DNA. This sample is represented by under 250,000 clones; 13% to 15% of them were singletons. The ten largest make up about 0.03% of the sample.

Broad study findings and their caveats: Because cDNA was sequenced instead of genomic DNA, activated cells with high expression could be over-represented, although the groups did not differ in activation or CD3 levels. Fewer insertions and more nucleotide deletions at VDJ recombination sites were observed in patients with type 1 diabetes, implying thymic rearrangement abnormalities. HLA sub-analyses involved small numbers of individuals, so any influence of HLA type on TCRB rearrangement remained unresolved. PCR might favor shorter templates, but patient and control samples were amplified and corrected together, so any skew would affect both groups equally. A moderate but significant shortening of TCRB CDR3 length was observed in type 1 diabetes patients in all four CD4+ subsets. Naive, central memory and regulatory TCRB repertoires appeared to be more alike among patients than among healthy donors.

Sequencing input: naive CD4+ T cells from blood. The intended sense of this specimen's cell subset or site label: true naive CD4+ T cells. In this chain, TRBV5-1 is recombined with TRBJ2-1; TRBD2 matches 9 bases in the middle. The sequence was obtained from a middle-aged woman in good health. The CDR3 here reads CASSSGGGAVQFF. The nucleotide sequence is TGCGCCAGCAGTTCCGGCGGGGGGGCGGTGCAGTTCTTC.